What follows are 19 T cell receptor beta chains derived from one specimen sequenced in a study of OX40 agonist ivuxolimab in advanced cancers. The method was immunoSEQ multiplex PCR; TCRdb's version includes in-frame clones alone and lacks a portion of them. The sample lists about 14,000 clones, 70% to 80% seen once, with about 15% in the top ten. The specimen was CD4+ or CD8+ T cells sorted from blood, collected in a trial of the OX40 agonist ivuxolimab. The source of these receptors is an adult with an advanced solid tumor such as melanoma, head and neck, liver or kidney cancer.

This clone was picked up one time. The V gene is TRBV7-8, the J gene TRBJ1-6; TRBD1 is a possible D gene (5 bases). This CDR3 region has 13 residues. Germline V lookup: CDR1 SGHVS, CDR2 FQNEAQ. The germline V and J ends were trimmed by 6 bases and 10 bases, with 13 bases remaining between them. The CDR3 sequence: CASRPGTASPLHF. The CDR3 DNA follows: TGTGCCAGCAGGCCCGGGACTGCGTCACCCCTCCACTTT. Based on the CDR3 plus reference TRBV7-8 and TRBJ1-6, the full variable domain is GAGVSQSPRYKVAKRGQDVALRCDPISGHVSLFWYQQALGQGPEFLTYFQNEAQLDKSGLPSDRFFAERPEGSVSTLKIQRTQQEDSAVYLCASRPGTASPLHFGNGTRLTVT.

The gene calls are TRBV25-1 and TRBJ2-3; TRBD1 matches 8 bases. The CDR3 has 13 residues. The V and J ends lost 6 bases and 4 bases, in that order; junction bases with no gene match: 3. Germline V CDR1 and CDR2: MGHDK, SYGVNS. The CDR3 DNA reads TGTGCCAGCAGCAGGGGGCTCGCAGATACGCAGTATTTT. Protein: CASSRGLADTQYF. The variable domain in full, completed from reference TRBV25-1 and TRBJ2-3, reads EADIYQTPRYLVIGTGKKITLECSQTMGHDKMYWYQQDPGMELHLIHYSYGVNSTEKGDLSSESTVSRIRTEHFPLTLESARPSHTSQYLCASSRGLADTQYFGPGTRLTVL.

The chain is built from TRBV7-9 and TRBJ2-7, with D perhaps assigned TRBD1 or TRBD2 (5 bases each). The V and J ends lost 4 bases and 6 bases respectively, with 10 bases between them. Looked up from germline, CDR1 is SEHNR and CDR2 is FQNEAQ (reference sequence). The CDR3 has 12 amino acids. The CDR3 is CASSSTGLEQYF. The DNA for the CDR3 is TGTGCCAGCAGCTCAACGGGGCTCGAGCAGTACTTC.

The V call is TRBV4-1, the J call TRBJ2-1; D not certain. V lost 4 bases and J lost 7, with 17 bases in between. Germline V lookup: CDR1 MGHRA, CDR2 YSYEKL. The CDR3 covers 15 residues. The CDR3 protein is CASSPSGRGRNEQFF. The CDR3 DNA reads as TGCGCCAGCAGCCCGTCGGGCCGCGGTCGGAATGAGCAGTTCTTC.

V and J are TRBV9 and TRBJ2-2; no reliable D call. There are 17 residues in the CDR3. The germline CDR1 and CDR2 sequences are SGDLS and YYNGEE. V was trimmed by 2 bases and J by 0 bases, leaving 14 bases between them. CDR3 region: CASSVPREVTNTGELFF. CDR3 nucleotides: TGTGCCAGCAGCGTCCCCCGTGAGGTTACGAACACCGGGGAGCTGTTTTTT.

The J gene is TRBJ1-2, the V gene TRBV6-5; 9 positions match TRBD1. CDR1 and CDR2 (germline): MNHEY, SVGAGI. The ends lost 4 bases at V and 11 bases at J; junction bases unmatched: 8. CDR3 size: 13 residues. In DNA, the CDR3 is TGTGCCAGCAGTTTCGGACAGGGGAAAAGGTACACCTTC. This gives the protein CASSFGQGKRYTF.

This sequence joins TRBV25-1 and TRBJ1-1, with D perhaps TRBD1 (6 bases). V was trimmed by 11 bases and J by 8 bases, leaving 21 bases between them. There are 13 residues in the CDR3. CDR1 MGHDK and CDR2 SYGVNS come from the germline V gene. The CDR3 nucleotides read TGTGCCGCCCGGGACAAGGGGGTTAAAGAAGCTTTCTTT. This encodes CAARDKGVKEAFF.

This clone has just one count. The chain uses TRBV4-3 and TRBJ1-1; TRBD1 is a possible D gene (6 bases). This CDR3 is built from 19 residues. V lost 2 bases and J 3 bases, leaving 25 bases between the germline ends. Germline assignment: CDR1 LGHNA and CDR2 YSLEER. CDR3 DNA: TGCGCCAGCAGCCAATTCGAGGGGGGGGCAGGGGATGAGTACACTGAAGCTTTCTTT. Its translation is CASSQFEGGAGDEYTEAFF.

In its sample, this clone was seen once. The V gene is TRBV4-2, the J gene TRBJ1-2; D call uncertain. Germline V gene lookup returns CDR1 LGHNA and CDR2 YNFKEQ. The CDR3 has 16 amino acids. V was trimmed by 0 bases and J by 4 bases, leaving 15 bases between them. In DNA form, the CDR3 reads TGTGCCAGCAGCCAAGATCTAACTCAAGTCTCCTATGGCTACACCTTC. Its protein is CASSQDLTQVSYGYTF.

By proportion, this clone is medium-sized. V is TRBV10-2 and J is TRBJ2-7; 7 bases match TRBD1. The J segment lost 1 base and the V segment lost 5 bases, leaving 5 bases of the junction unmatched. CDR3 length: 14 amino acids. Per the germline V gene, CDR1 is WSHSY and CDR2 is SAAADI. The DNA of the CDR3 is TGCGCCAGCAGTCCGGACAGGTCGTCCTACGAGCAGTACTTC. Its translation is CASSPDRSSYEQYF.

The rearrangement links TRBV5-6 to TRBJ2-2; D unresolved. The CDR3 has 16 amino acids. CDR1 is SGHDT, CDR2 YYEEEE, per germline. V lost 6 bases and J 0 bases, leaving 15 bases between the germline ends. The CDR3 DNA follows: TGTGCCAGCATCCGAGTCAGCTTCGCGAACACCGGGGAGCTGTTTTTT. It yields the protein CASIRVSFANTGELFF.

This chain uses TRBV9 with TRBJ1-2, with D unresolved. In germline, CDR1 is SGDLS, CDR2 YYNGEE. The CDR3 contains 14 residues. The V and J ends lost 0 bases and 0 bases respectively, with 6 bases between them. The CDR3 sequence: CASSVGGPNYGYTF. DNA of the CDR3: TGTGCCAGCAGCGTAGGCGGTCCTAACTATGGCTACACCTTC.

The CDR3 coding sequence is TGTGCCAGCAGCGTAGGATCCGGGGTTGGCAATCAGCCCCAGCATTTT. This sequence encodes CASSVGSGVGNQPQHF. The chain carries TRBV9 and TRBJ1-5; no reliable D call. The CDR3 runs 16 residues. V lost 0 bases to trimming and J lost 2 bases, with 12 bases between them. Germline values: CDR1 SGDLS, CDR2 YYNGEE.

The J gene is TRBJ1-2, the V gene TRBV7-2; 11 bases agree with TRBD1. Losses at the gene ends were 1 base for V and 4 bases for J; bases not matched to a gene: 5. CDR3 length equals 16 residues. Per the germline V gene, CDR1 is SGHTA and CDR2 is FQGNSA. The CDR3 loop reads CASSLVAGTGGYGYTF. The CDR3 region has the DNA TGTGCCAGCAGCTTAGTTGCCGGGACAGGGGGCTATGGCTACACCTTC. The variable domain in full, completed from reference TRBV7-2 and TRBJ1-2, reads GAGVSQSPSNKVTEKGKDVELRCDPISGHTALYWYRQSLGQGLEFLIYFQGNSAPDKSGLPSDRFSAERTGGSVSTLTIQRTQQEDSAVYLCASSLVAGTGGYGYTFGSGTRLTVV.

The rearrangement uses TRBV19 and TRBJ1-1; a possible D gene is TRBD1 (5 bases). The CDR3 contains 15 residues. V lost 5 bases to trimming and J lost 0 bases, with 13 bases between them. Germline CDR1 reads LNHDA; CDR2 reads SQIVND (reference sequence). The CDR3 DNA follows: TGTGCCAGTAGTGTTCCCGGGACGGTGAACACTGAAGCTTTCTTT. The encoded protein is CASSVPGTVNTEAFF.

The chain carries TRBV10-3 and TRBJ2-7; 12 bases are shared with TRBD2. The CDR3 length is 13 residues. Germline V gene data show CDR1 as ENHRY and CDR2 as SYGVKD. Trimming cost V 9 bases and J 5 bases; bases outside gene matches: 5. The CDR3 protein is CAMRTSGADEQYF. The CDR3 DNA follows: TGTGCCATGAGGACTAGCGGGGCGGACGAGCAGTACTTC.

A single count supports this clone. This chain's CDR3 is CASTLNYNEQFF. CDR3 nucleotide sequence: TGTGCCAGCACCTTAAACTACAATGAGCAGTTCTTC. V usage is TRBV2 and J usage is TRBJ2-1; D uncertain. This CDR3 comprises 12 residues. The germline V and J ends were trimmed by 7 bases and 3 bases, with 7 bases remaining between them. Looked up from germline, CDR1 is SNHLY and CDR2 is FYNNEI.

The sample holds one count of this clone. The V gene is TRBV5-4, the J gene TRBJ1-2; D gene ambiguous. The germline V gene encodes CDR1 SGHNT and CDR2 YYREEE (reference sequence). This CDR3 is 11 amino acids long. V gave up 1 base and J gave up 14 bases, with 12 bases separating them. The CDR3 DNA follows: TGTGCCAGCAGCTTGTGGGCAACTACGACCTTC. Translation gives CASSLWATTTF.

The chain links TRBV18 to TRBJ2-3; D uncertain. The germline V gene has CDR1 KGHSH and CDR2 LQKENI. This CDR3 comprises 13 residues. The ends were cut back, 0 bases at V and 2 bases at J, with 3 bases in the middle. The CDR3 protein is CASSPPVTDTQYF. The CDR3 DNA reads as TGTGCCAGCTCACCACCGGTCACAGATACGCAGTATTTT.